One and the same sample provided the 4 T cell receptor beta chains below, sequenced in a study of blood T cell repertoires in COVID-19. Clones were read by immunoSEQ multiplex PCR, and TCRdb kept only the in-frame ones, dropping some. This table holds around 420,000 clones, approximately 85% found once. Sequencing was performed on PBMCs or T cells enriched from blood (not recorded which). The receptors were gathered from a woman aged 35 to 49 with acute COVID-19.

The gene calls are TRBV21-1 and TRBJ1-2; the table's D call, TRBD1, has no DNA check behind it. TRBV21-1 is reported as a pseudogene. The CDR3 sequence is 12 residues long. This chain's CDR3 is CASSKASDGYTF. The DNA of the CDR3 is TGTGCCAGCAGCAAGGCTTCCGATGGCTACACCTTC.

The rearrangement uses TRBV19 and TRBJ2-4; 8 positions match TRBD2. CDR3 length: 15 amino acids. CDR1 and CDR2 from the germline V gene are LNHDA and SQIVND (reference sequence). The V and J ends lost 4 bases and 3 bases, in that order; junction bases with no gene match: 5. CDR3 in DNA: TGTGCCAGTAGTACGCGGGGGGCTGGCAAAAACATTCAGTACTTC. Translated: CASSTRGAGKNIQYF.

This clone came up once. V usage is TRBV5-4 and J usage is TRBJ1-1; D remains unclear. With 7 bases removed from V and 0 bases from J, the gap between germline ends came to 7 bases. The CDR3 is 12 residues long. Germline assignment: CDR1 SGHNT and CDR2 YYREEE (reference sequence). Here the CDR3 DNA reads TGTGCCAGCGGAGAGGTGAACACTGAAGCTTTCTTT. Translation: CASGEVNTEAFF. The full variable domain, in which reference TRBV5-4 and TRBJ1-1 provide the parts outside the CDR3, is ETGVTQSPTHLIKTRGQQVTLRCSSQSGHNTVSWYQQALGQGPQFIFQYYREEENGRGNFPPRFSGLQFPNYSSELNVNALELDDSALYLCASGEVNTEAFFGQGTRLTVV.

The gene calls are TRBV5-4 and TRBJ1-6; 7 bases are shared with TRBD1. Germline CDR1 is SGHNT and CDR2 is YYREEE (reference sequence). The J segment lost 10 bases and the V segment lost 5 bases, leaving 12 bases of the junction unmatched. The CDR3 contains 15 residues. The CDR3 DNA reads TGTGCCAGCAGTTCCGGGACAGAGAATTCGTCACCCCTCCACTTT. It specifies CASSSGTENSSPLHF.